Following are 32 T cell receptor beta chains from one sample sequenced in a study of T cells after yellow fever vaccination. TCRdb called the 5' RACE reads again in MiXCR, with one record for every CDR3 protein. The sample holds about 320,000 distinct CDR3 sequences, around 6.8% seen once. Here the sequenced sample was PBMCs, taken 45 days after the first yellow fever vaccination. These receptors all come from a man aged 18-30 years who received the YFV17D yellow fever vaccine.

This clonotype came up a few times. The chain combines TRBV9 with TRBJ2-1; D is unclear. This CDR3 region has 12 residues. Trimming removed 0 bases at V and 12 bases at J, with 10 bases between. The germline gives CDR1 SGDLS, CDR2 YYNGEE. The CDR3 loop is CASSVVGPPQFF. CDR3 coding DNA: TGTGCCAGCAGCGTAGTCGGACCCCCGCAGTTCTTC.

This clonotype showed up just a few times. V gene TRBV7-2 combines with J gene TRBJ2-5; 8 bases are shared with TRBD2. The V segment lost 3 bases and the J segment 7 bases; nucleotides outside the gene matches: 10. This CDR3 contains 15 residues. Germline CDR1 is SGHTA and CDR2 is FQGNSA. In nucleotides, the CDR3 is TGTGCCAGCAGCTTCTTCGCGGGGGCGGGAGGGACCCAGTACTTC. It yields the protein CASSFFAGAGGTQYF.

The chain uses TRBV7-9 and TRBJ2-3; 9 nucleotides align to TRBD1. Germline CDR1 reads SEHNR; CDR2 reads FQNEAQ (reference sequence). This CDR3 contains 15 residues. Losses at the gene ends were 3 bases for V and 3 bases for J; bases not matched to a gene: 4. Written as DNA, the CDR3 is TGTGCCAGCAGCTTGGGGACAGGGCTGACAGATACGCAGTATTTT. Its translation is CASSLGTGLTDTQYF. Drawing the rest from reference TRBV7-9 and TRBJ2-3, the complete variable domain is DTGVSQNPRHKITKRGQNVTFRCDPISEHNRLYWYRQTLGQGPEFLTYFQNEAQLEKSRLLSDRFSAERPKGSFSTLEIQRTEQGDSAMYLCASSLGTGLTDTQYFGPGTRLTVL.

The rearrangement uses TRBV7-2 and TRBJ1-5, with a tentative D call TRBD1 (5 bases). Germline values: CDR1 SGHTA, CDR2 FQGNSA. This CDR3 region has 16 residues. Deletions cut 6 bases from V and 1 base from J, with 16 bases between. The CDR3 DNA reads as TGTGCCAGCAGACCAACAGGAGGAAGAAGCAATCAGCCCCAGCATTTT. It encodes CASRPTGGRSNQPQHF.

This clonotype appeared many times. The genes are TRBV6-2 or TRBV6-3 and TRBJ1-5; TRBD1 is a possible D gene (6 bases). The CDR3 is 13 amino acids. The germline V gene encodes CDR1 MNHEY and CDR2 SVGEGT. Trimming pared 11 bases from V and 9 bases from J, leaving 20 bases between. The CDR3 reads CAAGAGASSPQHF. In DNA form, the CDR3 reads TGTGCCGCCGGGGCAGGGGCGTCTTCGCCCCAGCATTTT.

Many counts were recorded for this clonotype. The chain carries TRBV15 and TRBJ2-1; 7 positions agree with TRBD1. CDR1 and CDR2 (germline): LNHNV, YYDKDF (reference sequence). Losses at the gene ends were 7 bases for V and 3 bases for J; bases not matched to a gene: 6. This CDR3 is 14 amino acids long. CDR3 amino acids: CATTRGSGYNEQFF. CDR3 sequence (DNA): TGTGCCACCACCAGGGGGTCAGGCTACAATGAGCAGTTCTTC.

This clonotype was found many times. V usage is TRBV12-3 or TRBV12-4 and J usage is TRBJ1-1; perhaps TRBD1 as D (6 bases). Trimming shortened V by 3 bases and J by 5 bases, and 10 bases separated the two germline ends. The CDR3 runs to 13 residues. In nucleotides, the CDR3 is TGTGCCAGCAGTTTTGGCAGGGGAACTGAAGCTTTCTTT. Protein: CASSFGRGTEAFF.

V gene TRBV9 combines with J gene TRBJ1-2; 11 positions match TRBD1. Germline CDR1 reads SGDLS; CDR2 reads YYNGEE. V dropped 0 bases and J dropped 4; count of bases not matched to a gene: 8. The CDR3 is made up of 17 amino acids. CDR3 DNA sequence: TGTGCCAGCAGCGTAGGAGGGACAGGGGGATTTGGCTATGGCTACACCTTC. Translated: CASSVGGTGGFGYGYTF.

The V gene is TRBV11-2, the J gene TRBJ2-5, with TRBD2 identical over 9 bases. CDR1 is SGHAT and CDR2 is FQNNGV in the germline V gene. The CDR3 extends over 16 amino acids. Unmatched junction bases numbered 7, after V lost 1 base and J lost 4 bases. The CDR3 protein is CASSLGAGGDLETQYF. Here the CDR3 DNA reads TGTGCCAGCAGCTTAGGAGCGGGGGGTGATTTAGAGACCCAGTACTTC.

There are a few counts of this clonotype. The V and J genes are TRBV4-1 and TRBJ1-1, with D uncertain. V dropped 0 bases and J dropped 0 bases, with 11 bases sitting between them. Germline CDR1 and CDR2: MGHRA and YSYEKL. This CDR3 comprises 16 residues. CDR3 protein: CASSQEGVSLNTEAFF. The CDR3 DNA is TGCGCCAGCAGCCAAGAGGGCGTCAGCCTGAACACTGAAGCTTTCTTT.

The CDR3 nucleotides read TGTGCCAGCAGCTCTACGTTACAAGAGACCCAGTACTTC. This codes for CASSSTLQETQYF. The gene calls are TRBV7-9 and TRBJ2-5; no firm D call. Trimming cost V 4 bases and J 2 bases, with 8 bases left between them. The CDR3 spans 13 residues. Germline V CDR1 and CDR2: SEHNR, FQNEAQ (reference sequence).

This sequence joins TRBV9 and TRBJ2-5; 7 positions match TRBD2. Per the germline V gene, CDR1 is SGDLS and CDR2 is YYNGEE. The CDR3 sequence is 15 residues long. V dropped 0 bases and J dropped 4; count of bases not matched to a gene: 6. CDR3 DNA sequence: TGTGCCAGCAGCGTAGCTGGACTAGACGCAGAGACCCAGTACTTC. Amino acid sequence: CASSVAGLDAETQYF.

This clonotype has only a few counts. This chain uses TRBV12-3 or TRBV12-4 with TRBJ2-5, with D perhaps matching TRBD1 or TRBD2 (6 bases each). The CDR3 runs to 16 residues. The V end lost 5 bases, the J end lost 2 bases, and 18 bases lay between the germline ends. The CDR3 coding sequence is TGTGCCAGCAGTGGGGGCTACGCGGGGCATCAAGAGACCCAGTACTTC. Translated, it gives CASSGGYAGHQETQYF.

This clonotype occurred many times. The gene calls are TRBV27 and TRBJ1-5; TRBD1 aligns across 8 bases. In germline, CDR1 is MNHEY, CDR2 SMNVEV (reference sequence). The CDR3 sequence is 13 residues long. Losses at the gene ends were 3 bases for V and 7 bases for J; bases not matched to a gene: 2. In DNA, the CDR3 is TGTGCCAGCAGTTTTCAGGGGGCCCAGCCCCAGCATTTT. Its translation is CASSFQGAQPQHF.

The J gene is TRBJ2-5, the V gene TRBV5-6, with 10 bases identical to TRBD2. V was pared by 1 base and J by 2 bases, with 8 bases of the junction left unmatched. Germline-derived CDR1 and CDR2 are SGHDT and YYEEEE. This CDR3 is built from 17 residues. CDR3 loop: CASSLFGTSEEQETQYF. The CDR3 DNA is TGTGCCAGCAGCTTGTTTGGGACTAGCGAAGAACAAGAGACCCAGTACTTC.

This chain links TRBV25-1 with TRBJ2-1; D possibly corresponds to TRBD1 (6 bases). V lost 3 bases and J 4 bases, leaving 10 bases between the germline ends. This CDR3 contains 14 residues. From germline, CDR1 is MGHDK and CDR2 SYGVNS. The CDR3 sequence is CASSDSGTYNEQFF. The CDR3, as DNA: TGTGCCAGCAGTGACTCAGGGACATACAATGAGCAGTTCTTC. The full variable domain, in which reference TRBV25-1 and TRBJ2-1 provide the parts outside the CDR3, is EADIYQTPRYLVIGTGKKITLECSQTMGHDKMYWYQQDPGMELHLIHYSYGVNSTEKGDLSSESTVSRIRTEHFPLTLESARPSHTSQYLCASSDSGTYNEQFFGPGTRLTVL.

This clonotype came up a few times. The rearrangement joins TRBV4-2 to TRBJ2-1; the match to TRBD2 covers 9 bases. The CDR3 contains 17 residues. V dropped 1 base and J dropped 1; count of bases not matched to a gene: 5. Germline CDR1 LGHNA, CDR2 YNFKEQ. The CDR3 DNA reads as TGTGCCAGCAGCCAAGCGAGCGCGGGGGGGTCCTACAATGAGCAGTTCTTC. Amino acids: CASSQASAGGSYNEQFF.

This clonotype was found many times. The chain uses TRBV19 and TRBJ1-2, with 7 positions matching TRBD1. The CDR3 is 14 amino acids. Germline assignment: CDR1 LNHDA and CDR2 SQIVND (reference sequence). Trimming cost V 6 bases and J 2 bases; bases outside gene matches: 6. CDR3 loop: CASRAPGQNYGYTF. CDR3 DNA sequence: TGTGCCAGTAGAGCCCCGGGACAGAACTATGGCTACACCTTC.

This clonotype was found a few times. This chain links TRBV4-1 with TRBJ2-7; D is possibly TRBD1 or TRBD2 (6 bases each). The V gene lost 0 bases and the J gene lost 4 bases, with 13 bases spanning the gap. The CDR3 spans 15 residues. CDR1 and CDR2 from the germline V gene are MGHRA and YSYEKL. Written as DNA, the CDR3 is TGCGCCAGCAGCCAAGAAGAGGGGGGATGGTACGAGCAGTACTTC. Its translation is CASSQEEGGWYEQYF.

This clonotype was observed a handful of times. The chain has TRBV13 and TRBJ2-3; D is uncertain. The V and J ends lost 3 bases and 9 bases respectively, with 7 bases between them. The CDR3 is 11 residues long. Germline V lookup: CDR1 PRHDT, CDR2 FYEKMQ (reference sequence). CDR3 residues: CASSFQFTQYF. The CDR3 DNA is TGTGCCAGCAGCTTCCAGTTCACGCAGTATTTT. Variable domain in full (rest from reference TRBV13 and TRBJ2-3): AAGVIQSPRHLIKEKRETATLKCYPIPRHDTVYWYQQGPGQDPQFLISFYEKMQSDKGSIPDRFSAQQFSDYHSELNMSSLELGDSALYFCASSFQFTQYFGPGTRLTVL.

This clonotype was counted a few times. The rearrangement links TRBV12-3 or TRBV12-4 to TRBJ2-1; no clear D gene. Trimming took 6 bases from V and 8 from J, leaving 11 bases between them. The CDR3 sequence is 12 residues long. DNA of the CDR3: TGTGCCAGCAGCAAACTGCTAGATGAGCAGTTCTTC. The encoded protein is CASSKLLDEQFF.

The chain uses TRBV5-1 and TRBJ2-2; no reliable D call. The CDR3 runs 11 residues. CDR1 and CDR2 (germline): SGHRS, YFSETQ. Between the trimmed V and J ends, which lost 5 bases and 6 bases, there was a span of 5 bases. This CDR3 reads CASSRAGELFF. DNA of the CDR3: TGCGCCAGCAGTAGGGCCGGGGAGCTGTTTTTT.

This clonotype has more than one count but fewer than ten. The gene calls are TRBV2 and TRBJ1-2, with D tentatively TRBD1 (6 bases). The CDR3 length is 13 residues. Germline-derived CDR1 and CDR2 are SNHLY and FYNNEI. Deletions cut 7 bases from V and 6 bases from J, with 15 bases between. CDR3: CASNSRGGDGYTF. The CDR3, as DNA: TGTGCCAGCAACAGTAGGGGGGGAGATGGCTACACCTTC.

The chain joins TRBV20-1 to TRBJ2-5, with 8 bases lining up with TRBD1. The CDR3 is 12 residues long. Trimming at V came to 6 bases and at J to 5 bases, leaving 5 bases not matched to a gene. Germline CDR1 reads DFQATT; CDR2 reads SNEGSKA (reference sequence). The CDR3 sequence is CSAIDRGETQYF. For the CDR3, the DNA is TGCAGTGCAATCGACAGGGGTGAGACCCAGTACTTC.

This clonotype was seen a few times. This rearrangement joins TRBV4-3 to TRBJ2-1, with a possible D match to TRBD2 (7 bases). The CDR3 runs 19 residues. Germline CDR1 and CDR2: LGHNA and YSLEER. The V end lost 0 bases, the J end lost 0 bases, and 18 bases lay between the germline ends. In nucleotides, the CDR3 is TGCGCCAGCAGCCAAGATCGGGTGTGGGGGGGGGCCTCCTACAATGAGCAGTTCTTC. This sequence encodes CASSQDRVWGGASYNEQFF.

This clonotype was counted a few times. The chain joins TRBV15 to TRBJ1-5; the D is unclear. V dropped 9 bases and J dropped 0 bases, with 12 bases sitting between them. This CDR3 region has 14 residues. The germline V gene has CDR1 LNHNV and CDR2 YYDKDF (reference sequence). The CDR3, as DNA: TGTGCCACGGGTGAGGCCTATAGCAATCAGCCCCAGCATTTT. Translated, it gives CATGEAYSNQPQHF.

This clonotype has more than one count but fewer than ten. CDR3 loop: CASSLQGVRSGTEAFF. The CDR3, as DNA: TGCGCCAGCAGTCTACAGGGGGTAAGGAGTGGCACTGAAGCTTTCTTT. This sequence joins TRBV5-1 and TRBJ1-1; the match to TRBD1 covers 8 bases. Trimming cost V 5 bases and J 4 bases; bases outside gene matches: 13. There are 16 residues in the CDR3. Looked up from germline, CDR1 is SGHRS and CDR2 is YFSETQ.

In its sample, this clonotype was seen a few times. CDR3 region: CASSSGGMGEKLFF. Here the CDR3 DNA reads TGTGCCAGCAGTTCCGGGGGGATGGGTGAAAAACTGTTTTTT. The chain carries TRBV12-3 or TRBV12-4 and TRBJ1-4, with D possibly matching TRBD1 (5 bases). V lost 4 bases, J lost 7 bases, and 13 bases lay in between. The CDR3 is made up of 14 amino acids.

J is TRBJ2-7 and V is TRBV18; D not certain. Germline V lookup: CDR1 KGHSH, CDR2 LQKENI. V was shortened by 0 bases and J by 3 bases, with 15 bases between the two germline ends. The CDR3 is made up of 16 amino acids. The CDR3, as DNA: TGTGCCAGCTCACCACCGAAGGTTTCGGGCGGCTACGAGCAGTACTTC. Amino acid sequence: CASSPPKVSGGYEQYF.

This clonotype has a count of ten or more. The chain links TRBV6-5 to TRBJ2-5; D could derive from TRBD1 or TRBD2 (5 bases each). V shed 1 base and J shed 4 bases, with 10 bases lying between them. CDR1 is MNHEY, CDR2 SVGAGI, per germline. CDR3 length: 14 amino acids. This chain's CDR3 is CASSYFGGVETQYF. The CDR3 DNA reads as TGTGCCAGCAGTTACTTTGGGGGAGTAGAGACCCAGTACTTC.

There are a few counts of this clonotype. The V and J genes are TRBV3-1 and TRBJ2-1; TRBD1 matches 7 bases. V dropped 3 bases and J dropped 4; count of bases not matched to a gene: 15. Per germline, CDR1 LGHDT and CDR2 YNNKEL (reference sequence). The CDR3 runs to 18 residues. In DNA, the CDR3 is TGTGCCAGCAGCCATCCACCGACCCGGGACAGAAAGTACAATGAGCAGTTCTTC. It codes for CASSHPPTRDRKYNEQFF.

The table lists this clonotype with many counts. The CDR3 sequence is CASSPRGEGGGEQYF. The CDR3 nucleotides read TGTGCCAGCAGCCCACGAGGAGAGGGAGGTGGCGAGCAGTACTTC. V and J are TRBV16 and TRBJ2-7, with a tentative D call TRBD2 (6 bases). V was pared by 4 bases and J by 6 bases, with 19 bases between. The CDR3 is 15 amino acids. Looked up from germline, CDR1 is KGHSY and CDR2 is FQNENV.